Sequencing of this T cell receptor beta chain was carried out in a study of blood T cell repertoires in COVID-19. Study in general: Researchers got acute and convalescent COVID-19 samples from the United States, Italy and Spain.

Authors' analysis steps: Reference gene primer amplification yielded estimated nucleated cell counts. The protocol was immunoSEQ multiplex PCR, while the TCRdb copy is restricted to in-frame clones and leaves out a portion. V and J calls and clone size are copied from that table; D and trimming were computed from the DNA. Found here are 180,000 or so clones, roughly 84% of them singletons; the top ten hold roughly 15%. The cohort comprised adults aged roughly 18 to 90 years residing in approximately 25 US areas. Two consecutive negative NP/OP PCR tests, clearance, or resolved symptoms defined Cohort 3 recovery. This CDR3 has 16 amino acids. V lost 0 bases, J lost 4 bases, and 15 bases lay in between. Germline values: CDR1 MNHEY, CDR2 SVGAGI.

The sequenced sample consisted of PBMCs or T cells enriched from blood (not recorded which). The chain couples TRBV6-5 to TRBJ1-2; a possible D gene is TRBD1 (5 bases). This clonotype originated in a man aged 50-60 years who had recovered from COVID-19. CDR3 coding DNA: TGTGCCAGCAGTTACTCGACCACAGGCCGGGCCTATGGCTACACCTTC. It codes for CASSYSTTGRAYGYTF.